The clone carrying this T cell receptor (beta chain) was counted only a few times. The CDR3 covers 14 residues. Germline V gene sequence: CDR1 SQVTM, CDR2 ANQGSEA. V shed 3 bases and J shed 4 bases, with 12 bases lying between them. Isolated RNA was reverse transcribed into cDNA used as the sequencing template. Here immunoSEQ multiplex PCR was the method, and the copy in TCRdb shows in-frame clones only, minus some. The repertoire includes about 98,000 clones, about 45% of them detected once, and around 0.8% sits in the top ten. Collection of lesional scalp punch biopsies and peripheral blood was performed in alopecia areata patients. The sample originates from a study of CD8+ T cells in alopecia areata. Across the study: Twice daily, treated patients received 5 to 10 mg of oral tofacitinib.

The chain employs TRBV29-1 and TRBJ2-2; D is possibly TRBD1 (5 bases). The specimen was CD4+ T cells sorted from blood. The sequence was collected from a human donor with alopecia areata. This CDR3 is CSVEGQEFTGELFF. The CDR3 DNA reads as TGCAGCGTTGAGGGGCAGGAGTTCACCGGGGAGCTGTTTTTT.